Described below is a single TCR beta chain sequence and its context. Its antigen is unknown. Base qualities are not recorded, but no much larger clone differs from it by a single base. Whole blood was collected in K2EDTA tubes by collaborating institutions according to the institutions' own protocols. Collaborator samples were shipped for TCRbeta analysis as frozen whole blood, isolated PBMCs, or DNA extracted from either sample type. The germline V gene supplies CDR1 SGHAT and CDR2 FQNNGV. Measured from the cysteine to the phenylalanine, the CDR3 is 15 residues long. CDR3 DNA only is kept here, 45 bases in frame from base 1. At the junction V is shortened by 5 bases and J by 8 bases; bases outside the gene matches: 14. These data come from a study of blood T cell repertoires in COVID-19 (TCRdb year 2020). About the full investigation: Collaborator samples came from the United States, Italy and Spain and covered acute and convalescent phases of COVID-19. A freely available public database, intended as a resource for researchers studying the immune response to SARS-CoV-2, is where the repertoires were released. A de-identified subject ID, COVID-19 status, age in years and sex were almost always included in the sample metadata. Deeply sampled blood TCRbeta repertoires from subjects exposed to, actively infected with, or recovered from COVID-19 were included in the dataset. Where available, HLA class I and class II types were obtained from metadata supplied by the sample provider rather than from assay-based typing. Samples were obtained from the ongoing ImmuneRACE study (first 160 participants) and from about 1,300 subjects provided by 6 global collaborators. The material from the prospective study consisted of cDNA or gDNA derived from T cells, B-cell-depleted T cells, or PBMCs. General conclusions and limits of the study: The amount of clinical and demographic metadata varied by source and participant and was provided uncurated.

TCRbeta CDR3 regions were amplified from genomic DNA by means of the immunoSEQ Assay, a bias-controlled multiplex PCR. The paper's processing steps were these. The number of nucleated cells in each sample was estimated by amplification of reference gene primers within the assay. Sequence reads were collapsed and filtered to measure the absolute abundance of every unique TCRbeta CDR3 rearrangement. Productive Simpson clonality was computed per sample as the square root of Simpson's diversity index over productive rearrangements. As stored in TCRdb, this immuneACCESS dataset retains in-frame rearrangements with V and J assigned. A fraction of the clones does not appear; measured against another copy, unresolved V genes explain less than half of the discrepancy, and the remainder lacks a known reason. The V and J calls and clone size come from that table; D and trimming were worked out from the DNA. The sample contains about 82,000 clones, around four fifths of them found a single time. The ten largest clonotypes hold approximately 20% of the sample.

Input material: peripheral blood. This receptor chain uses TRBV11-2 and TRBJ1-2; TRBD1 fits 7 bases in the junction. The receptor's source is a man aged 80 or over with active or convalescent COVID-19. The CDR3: CASSMTKGARPGYTF. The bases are TGTGCCAGCAGCATGACAAAGGGGGCCCGACCAGGCTACACCTTC.